This T cell receptor beta chain was profiled in a study of OX40 agonist ivuxolimab in advanced cancers. For context, the study as a whole: Ivuxolimab was a fully human IgG2 agonistic monoclonal antibody targeting the costimulatory receptor OX40 (CD134). The point of sequencing TCRbeta in the periphery was to test whether ivuxolimab changed TCR sequence diversity and drove clonal T-cell expansion. Of the roughly 53 patients in dose escalation, approximately 20 had hepatocellular carcinoma, about 15 had melanoma, 9 had renal cell carcinoma and 9 had head and neck cancer. The dose-escalation cohort was almost 85% male with a mean age of around 64 years, ranging from roughly 20 to 80. Intravenous ivuxolimab was administered to patients every 2 weeks at six dose levels: 0.01, 0.1, 0.3, 1.5, 3 and 10 mg/kg. Prior anti-PD-1, anti-PD-L1 or anti-CTLA-4 therapy was permitted, and checkpoint inhibitors had been received by approximately 39% of dose-escalation patients. The paper covers the monotherapy dose-escalation part of the phase I ivuxolimab trial, which included N of about 56 patients. Three dose-escalation patients achieved partial responses, one with hepatocellular carcinoma and two with cutaneous melanoma. On the study overall, not on this receptor specifically: After ivuxolimab, more expanded clones were found on average in CD8+ T cells than in CD4+ T cells. Low levels of normalized T-cell clonal expansion were also seen in some patients who did not respond. At doses of 0.1 to 3.0 mg/kg, clonal expansion of both CD4+ and CD8+ T cells in blood was seen between baseline and week 6. In the 0.1-3.0 mg/kg groups, partial responders were among the patients with the lowest normalized peripheral clonal expansion, particularly in CD8+ T cells. The antigen specificity of the peripheral T cells that underwent clonal expansion was not determined.

Genomic DNA was isolated from the sorted cells so that the TCRbeta CDR3 region could be sequenced. TCRbeta CDR3 regions were sequenced using the immunoSEQ Assay. Sourced from immuneACCESS, this table was stored by TCRdb with only in-frame sequences that have V and J called. A share of the clones is absent; for the studies checked, an unresolved V gene accounts for under half, and the remainder has no known explanation. This sample has just under 65,000 clones in its table, and about 90% of those were observed once. The ten top clones hold about 5% of the sample. The trial excluded patients who had a history of autoimmune disease or who were on systemic immunosuppression. Peripheral blood for TCR sequencing was collected from all dose cohorts at baseline, on cycle 4 day 1, and on cycle 7 day 1. Samples came from an open-label, multicenter, first-in-human phase I dose-escalation trial of ivuxolimab. Adults with locally advanced or metastatic head and neck squamous cell, hepatocellular, melanoma or renal cell carcinoma were enrolled in the trial. Before TCR sequencing, CD4+ and CD8+ T cells were separately sorted from peripheral blood.

As to this clone: This receptor's antigen is unknown. No clone much larger than this one lies a single base away; base qualities are absent.

This receptor was taken from an adult with an advanced solid tumor such as melanoma, head and neck, liver or kidney cancer. Sequenced here: CD4+ or CD8+ T cells sorted from blood, sampled in a trial of the OX40 agonist ivuxolimab.

The DNA reads as follows: TGTGCCAGCAGTGAAACACAGGGTAGCGGCTACACCTTC. Its translation is CASSETQGSGYTF. The chain links TRBV2 with TRBJ1-2; the D segment could be TRBD1, given 6 matching bases. CDR1 and CDR2 are read off the germline V gene as SNHLY and FYNNEI. V is cut by 2 bases and J by 8 bases, and the space between the germline ends is 12 bases. Measured from the cysteine to the phenylalanine, the CDR3 is 13 residues long. The retained sequence is limited to the CDR3, 39 bases, with the frame set at the first base.